This T cell receptor (beta chain) originates from a study of CD8 T cells in ankylosing spondylitis. V was pared by 2 bases and J by 3 bases, with 8 bases between. The CDR3 spans 14 residues. Germline CDR1 MNHEY, CDR2 SVGEGT. This clonotype was recorded many times. Antigen: not known. It was by quantitative 5'-RACE with molecular barcodes that TCR beta libraries were made. Each CDR3 protein gets one entry after TCRdb re-called the 5' RACE reads with MiXCR. The repertoire holds 150,000 to 200,000 distinct CDR3 sequences, 11% seen once, with 25% to 30% in the top ten. Study-wide findings and caveats: Some of the motif variants had earlier been found in reactive arthritis patients' fluid and blood. Enrichment of disease-linked clones was reportedly significant in matched ankylosing spondylitis synovial fluid.

Sequenced material: blood, either unsorted or a sorted T cell fraction (not recorded which). The TCR was taken from a male donor with ankylosing spondylitis or in good health (not recorded which). V and J are TRBV6-2 or TRBV6-3 and TRBJ1-3; D gene uncertain. The CDR3, as DNA: TGTGCCAGCAGTTACGGAGGGTTTGGAAACACCATATATTTT. As protein: CASSYGGFGNTIYF.